This TCR beta chain emerged from a study of cytomegalovirus exposure and HLA in healthy donors. Study-wide points: TCR beta V segments were, for the most part, productive about 87% or about 30% of the time in an earlier analysis. An analysis that was carried out later associated 16,000 or so TCR beta sequences with HLA alleles at 0.05 false discovery rate. Among donors in an Asian-associated ancestry cluster, a later analysis reportedly found fewer N-insertions than the roughly 700-donor mean.

As concerns this clone: Its antigen is unknown.

The PCR used 60 Vbeta and 13 Jbeta primers. TCRdb keeps only in-frame clones here, not all; method: immunoSEQ multiplex PCR. This sample has about 160,000 clones, with approximately 81% found just once. Sample: PBMCs. The sequence was collected from a male donor in good health and CMV-seronegative.

The CDR3 loop reads CASSPGLAGGPSYNEQFF. CDR3 coding DNA: TGTGCCAGCAGCCCGGGACTAGCGGGAGGGCCCTCCTACAATGAGCAGTTCTTC. The chain employs TRBV5-6 and TRBJ2-1, with 16 bases aligning to TRBD2. Per germline, CDR1 SGHDT and CDR2 YYEEEE. The CDR3 covers 18 residues. J lost 0 bases, V lost 4 bases, and 4 bases had no gene match.